This T cell receptor (beta chain) derives from a study of T cell responses to AZD1222 COVID-19 vaccine. The CDR3 length is 13 residues. Unmatched junction bases numbered 3, after V lost 3 bases and J lost 11 bases. Germline V gene data show CDR1 as KGHDR and CDR2 as SFDVKD. Only in-frame clones appear in the TCRdb table, and some are missing; sequencing was by immunoSEQ multiplex PCR. The table records under 150,000 clones, about 82% of them present only once. Source: peripheral blood, taken 28 days after the second dose of the MenACWY control vaccine. The chain couples TRBV24-1 to TRBJ1-6; 7 bases align to TRBD1. This TCR derives from an adult who received the MenACWY meningococcal vaccine as a control. CDR3 in DNA: TGTGCCACCAGTGATACCGGACAGGCACCCCTCCACTTT. Translating it yields CATSDTGQAPLHF.